Listed here are 3 T cell receptor beta chains from one sample, sequenced in a study of blood T cell repertoires in COVID-19. Only in-frame clones appear in the TCRdb table, and some are missing; sequencing was by immunoSEQ multiplex PCR. Counted here are roughly 200,000 clones, 83% occurring once; the ten biggest clones make up more than 1.5%. Sequencing was done on a sample of peripheral blood. The receptors shown here come from a human donor in a cohort sampled during active COVID-19.

This clone appeared a few times. This sequence joins TRBV7-9 and TRBJ1-3, with a tentative D call TRBD1 (6 bases). Germline assignment: CDR1 SEHNR and CDR2 FQNEAQ (reference sequence). The CDR3 consists of 18 residues. The V end was cut by 2 bases, the J end by 0 bases, with 17 bases between. CDR3 sequence: CASSLPTGRLSSGNTIYF. For the CDR3, the DNA is TGTGCCAGCAGCTTACCGACAGGCCGACTTAGCTCTGGAAACACCATATATTTT.

V and J are TRBV7-9 and TRBJ2-7, with no clear D. Between the trimmed V and J ends, which lost 2 bases and 0 bases, there was a span of 5 bases. From germline, CDR1 is SEHNR and CDR2 FQNEAQ (reference sequence). CDR3 length: 13 amino acids. For the CDR3, the DNA is TGTGCCAGCAGCTTACCACTCTCCTACGAGCAGTACTTC. It translates to CASSLPLSYEQYF.

The chain combines TRBV19 with TRBJ1-5; perhaps TRBD1 as D (6 bases). The ends were cut back, 5 bases at V and 0 bases at J, with 11 bases in the middle. CDR3 length: 15 residues. The germline CDR1 and CDR2 sequences are LNHDA and SQIVND (reference sequence). CDR3 region: CASSPRTASNQPQHF. The CDR3 DNA is TGTGCCAGTAGTCCCCGGACAGCTAGCAATCAGCCCCAGCATTTT.